This T cell receptor (beta chain) was profiled in a study of T cell responses to AZD1222 COVID-19 vaccine. Clones were sequenced by immunoSEQ multiplex PCR, and TCRdb holds only the in-frame ones, with some missing. The sample lists over 90,000 clones; 84% were seen once. With respect to this clone: Its antigen is still unknown.

Study-wide points: Two AZD1222 doses significantly raised spike-specific TCR breadth and depth over controls. Clonal diversity was possibly underestimated, and the donors were mostly white British, with more females. Per reports, nearly half of all spike-specific TCRs target regions that are unmutated in variants. CD4 TCRs associated with vaccination spanned spike, dominating at 160-218 and 743-854.

Trimming removed 4 bases from V and 5 bases from J; junction bases left unmatched: 10. The germline CDR1 and CDR2 sequences are SGHTS and YDEGEE. This CDR3 comprises 16 residues. This chain links TRBV5-8 with TRBJ2-2; 8 nucleotides agree with TRBD1. The sequencing here drew on peripheral blood, taken on day 0 of AZD1222 vaccination. The clonotype comes from an adult in good health. CDR3 in amino acids: CASSRATGVRTGELFF. In nucleotides, the CDR3 is TGTGCCAGCAGCCGTGCGACAGGGGTGAGAACCGGGGAGCTGTTTTTT.